This TCR beta chain appears in the sequencing data of a study of control samples from healthy donors and cancer patients (dated by TCRdb to 2018 to 2020). The library was prepared using the immunoSEQ multiplex PCR assay. TCRdb holds this immuneACCESS table with in-frame rearrangements only. Some clones are missing; in checked studies, unresolved V genes explain under half, and the rest has no known cause. Within this sample are 91,000 or so clones, with roughly nine tenths of them counted one time only. Around 0.92% of the sample is in the top ten clones. The CDR3 sequence holds 14 residues, the cysteine and phenylalanine included. Of all the DNA, just the CDR3 is kept, 42 bases in frame from base 1. V is cut by 0 bases and J by 4 bases, and the space between the germline ends is 9 bases. The germline V gene (reference sequence) yields LNHDA for CDR1 and SQIVND for CDR2. About this clone itself: The specificity of this receptor is unknown. Per-nucleotide qualities are absent, and no much larger clonotype sits a single base away.

The TCR comes from a woman aged 25 to 39 in good health. The V and J genes are TRBV19 and TRBJ1-1, with the identity of the D gene unclear. Sequenced: blood. The CDR3 protein is CASSIEDPGTEAFF. The nucleotides read TGTGCCAGTAGTATAGAGGACCCGGGCACTGAAGCTTTCTTT.